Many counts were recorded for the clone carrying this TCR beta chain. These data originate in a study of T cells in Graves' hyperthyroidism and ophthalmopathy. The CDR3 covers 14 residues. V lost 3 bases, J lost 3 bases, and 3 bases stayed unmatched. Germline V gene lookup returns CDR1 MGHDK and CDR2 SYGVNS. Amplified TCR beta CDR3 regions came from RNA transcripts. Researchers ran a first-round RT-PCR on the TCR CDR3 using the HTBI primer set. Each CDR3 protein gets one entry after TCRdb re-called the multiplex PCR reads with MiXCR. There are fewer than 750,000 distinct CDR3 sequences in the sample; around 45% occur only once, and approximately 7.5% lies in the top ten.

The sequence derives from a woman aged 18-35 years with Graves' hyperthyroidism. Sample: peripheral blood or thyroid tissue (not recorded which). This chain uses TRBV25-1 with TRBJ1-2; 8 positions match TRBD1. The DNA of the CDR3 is TGTGCCAGCAGTGAGGGACAGGCTGACTATGGCTACACCTTC. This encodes CASSEGQADYGYTF.